These T cell receptor beta chains were read from a single sample in a study of cytomegalovirus exposure and HLA in healthy donors. The repertoire was sequenced with immunoSEQ multiplex PCR; TCRdb's copy has only in-frame clones and lacks some. Across some 130,000 clones, the top ten clones capture less than 2% of the sample. Sequencing used PBMCs. The receptors originated from a woman in her forties in good health and CMV-seronegative. The CDR3 runs from the conserved cysteine through the conserved F or W. D genes are given only for firm matches.

CDR3 length	V gene	D gene	J gene	CDR3 protein
14	TRBV7-2	NA	TRBJ1-5	CASSLDTGPWPQHF
13	TRBV6-1	TRBD1	TRBJ1-2	CASSETGVDGYTF
15	TRBV2	TRBD1	TRBJ1-5	CASSPTGITNQPQHF
17	TRBV2	TRBD1	TRBJ1-2	CASSELRSVDRGHSYTF
18	TRBV7-2	TRBD2	TRBJ2-3	CASSLVGTSGASTDTQYF
15	TRBV7-7	TRBD2	TRBJ2-2	CASSSREGLDGELFF
14	TRBV5-6	TRBD1	TRBJ1-6	CASRTGRPNSPLHF
15	TRBV7-3	NA	TRBJ2-1	CASSPDIGHYNEQFF
13	TRBV7-3	TRBD1	TRBJ1-2	CASSYRDSRGYTF
14	TRBV4-2	NA	TRBJ1-2	CASSQGSANYGYTF
12	TRBV6-1	NA	TRBJ1-2	CASSIANYGYTF
12	TRBV2	NA	TRBJ1-1	CASSAVKSEAFF
14	TRBV25-1	NA	TRBJ1-6	CASSDRAQPSPLHF
13	TRBV6-5	NA	TRBJ1-5	CAYNRWGDQPQHF
17	TRBV12-5	TRBD2	TRBJ2-1	CASGLDHGGGSYNEQFF
15	TRBV6-1	TRBD1	TRBJ1-1	CASGRTGRPNTEAFF
12	TRBV28	TRBD2	TRBJ2-1	CASSFRGVKQFF
15	TRBV18	NA	TRBJ1-6	CASSPQQGRDSPLHF
15	TRBV6-5	TRBD1	TRBJ1-2	CASSYPQGASYGYTF
14	TRBV2	TRBD1	TRBJ2-2	CASTKKGAAGELFF
19	TRBV27	TRBD1	TRBJ2-1	CASSLYPKTTGVPLDEQFF
14	TRBV25-1	NA	TRBJ1-4	CASSTGGKGEKLFF
11	TRBV6-6	NA	TRBJ2-7	CASRNEGEQYF
17	TRBV14	NA	TRBJ2-1	CASSQGRARRGLGEQFF
16	TRBV5-4	TRBD2	TRBJ2-3	CASSLASGGRTDTQYF
14	TRBV2	TRBD1	TRBJ2-2	CASAQGAGTGELFF
15	TRBV18	TRBD1	TRBJ1-6	CASSPQTGDNSPLHF
16	TRBV9	TRBD1	TRBJ1-1	CASSERGQGPDTEAFF
15	TRBV2	NA	TRBJ1-2	CASSEAHQDFYGYTF
15	TRBV5-5	TRBD1	TRBJ1-2	CASSTSEGTVYGYTF
16	TRBV4-3	TRBD2	TRBJ2-3	CASSQAPGLVADTQYF
14	TRBV7-2	NA	TRBJ1-1	CASSLVYMYTEAFF
16	TRBV7-2	TRBD1	TRBJ1-4	CASSFPSTGGMEKLFF
13	TRBV6-5	NA	TRBJ1-5	CASSFGGGQPQHF
14	TRBV4-2	NA	TRBJ2-4	CASSLEQGRDIQYF
15	TRBV6-1	TRBD2	TRBJ2-3	CASSDERGPTDTQYF
15	TRBV18	NA	TRBJ1-1	CASSPPSGSRTEAFF
15	TRBV1	NA	TRBJ1-1	CTSSQARDRGTEAFF
16	TRBV27	NA	TRBJ2-7	CASSLRQRNGPSEQYF
15	TRBV7-2	TRBD1	TRBJ2-7	CASSVTGTGRYEQYF
13	TRBV6-5	NA	TRBJ1-2	CASRVSRVYGYTF
12	TRBV28	NA	TRBJ2-7	CASSPGHKEQYF
11	TRBV29-1	NA	TRBJ2-5	CSASRGETQYF
13	TRBV6-1	NA	TRBJ2-3	CASSHLGTDTQYF
16	TRBV18	TRBD2	TRBJ2-3	CASSLSGGAATDTQYF